This T cell receptor (beta chain) was recorded in a study of T cell responses to AZD1222 COVID-19 vaccine. Germline V gene sequence: CDR1 SGHTA, CDR2 FQGNSA. Trimming stripped 4 bases from V and 5 bases from J, with 5 bases between. The CDR3 totals 11 residues. General study results and limits: Clonal diversity may have been underestimated, and the donors were mostly white British, with more females than males. With two AZD1222 doses given, Spike-specific TCR breadth and depth both rose. Seropositive at baseline were only a handful of AZD1222 recipients.

The table came from immunoSEQ multiplex PCR; TCRdb's copy has only in-frame clones and leaves some out. The sample includes tens of thousands of clones, 80% of them seen just once. A remark on this clone: Its antigen is not known.

The sample here was peripheral blood, taken on day 0 of AZD1222 vaccination. This TCR derives from an adult in good health. The chain couples TRBV7-2 to TRBJ2-5; D is unclear. The CDR3 region has the DNA TGTGCCAGCAGCTGGGGTGAGACCCAGTACTTC. This sequence encodes CASSWGETQYF.